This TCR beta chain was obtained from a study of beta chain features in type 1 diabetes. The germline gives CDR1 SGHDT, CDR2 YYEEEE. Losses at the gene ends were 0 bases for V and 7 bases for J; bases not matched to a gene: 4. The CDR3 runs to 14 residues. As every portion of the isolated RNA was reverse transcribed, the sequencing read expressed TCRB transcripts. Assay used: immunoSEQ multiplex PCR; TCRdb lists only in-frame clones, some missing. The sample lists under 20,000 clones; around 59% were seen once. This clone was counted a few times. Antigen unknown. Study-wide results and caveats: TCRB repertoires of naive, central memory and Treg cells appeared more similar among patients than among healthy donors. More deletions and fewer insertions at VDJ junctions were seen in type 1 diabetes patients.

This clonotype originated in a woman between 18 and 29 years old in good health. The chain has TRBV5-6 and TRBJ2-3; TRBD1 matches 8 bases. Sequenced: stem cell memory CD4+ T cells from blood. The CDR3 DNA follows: TGTGCCAGCAGCTTGGCCCAGGGGGCGTATACGCAGTATTTT. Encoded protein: CASSLAQGAYTQYF.